A selection of T cell receptor beta chains follows, all from one sample in a study of human T cells and chemical hapten exposure. TCRdb reprocessed the RACE reads via MiXCR and lists one record per CDR3 protein. The sample shows 370,000 or so distinct CDR3 sequences, around 4.8% of them seen only once. Material: whole blood, obtained in connection with sensitization to the hapten diphenylcyclopropenone (DPC). Receptor source: a woman aged 45 to 65 with alopecia areata. Some clones in this sample may be carry-over from other donors' samples. Both conserved end residues are part of each CDR3. Fields, in order: CDR3 protein, CDR3 DNA, D gene, J gene, V gene, clone size. A D gene is named only where the DNA matches it firmly. Clone size is not always given. Where it is, it says once, few, many or a class for expanded clones.

CASSLFGTGQTGELFF	TGTGCCAGCAGTTTATTCGGGACAGGGCAGACCGGGGAGCTGTTTTTT	TRBD1	TRBJ2-2	TRBV12-3/TRBV12-4	NA
CASSPEGQKNIQYF	TGTGCCAGCAGCCCTGAGGGTCAGAAAAACATTCAGTACTTC	NA	TRBJ2-4	TRBV7-9	many
CASSPRIESTGERGYTF	TGTGCCAGCAGCCCGCGAATAGAAAGCACAGGGGAGCGTGGCTACACCTTC	TRBD1	TRBJ1-2	TRBV7-9	few
CASSSRLEEADTQYF	TGTGCCAGCAGTTCTCGACTAGAGGAGGCAGATACGCAGTATTTT	NA	TRBJ2-3	TRBV27	many
CASSRGSTGEQYF	TGTGCCAGCAGCCGGGGCTCCACCGGGGAGCAGTACTTC	NA	TRBJ2-7	TRBV11-2	NA
CASRGRGPGQFSMNTEAFF	TGTGCCAGCAGGGGAAGGGGCCCGGGACAGTTTTCAATGAACACTGAAGCTTTCTTT	TRBD1	TRBJ1-1	TRBV6-1	few
CASSWGSYYEQYF	TGTGCCAGCAGTTGGGGGAGTTACTACGAGCAGTACTTC	NA	TRBJ2-7	TRBV6-6	few
CASRGARQHF	TGTGCCAGCAGGGGGGCCCGGCAGCATTTT	NA	TRBJ1-5	TRBV2	many
CASSPGTVDGYTF	TGTGCCAGCAGTCCCGGGACAGTTGATGGCTACACCTTC	TRBD1	TRBJ1-2	TRBV12-3/TRBV12-4	NA
CATSGPGWPGANVLTF	TGTGCCACCAGTGGACCGGGCTGGCCTGGGGCCAACGTCCTGACTTTC	NA	TRBJ2-6	TRBV24-1	NA
CASSLGSEAFF	TGTGCCAGCAGTCTGGGGAGTGAAGCTTTCTTT	NA	TRBJ1-1	TRBV12-3/TRBV12-4	many
CAYLGRGQGNEQFF	TGTGCCTATCTTGGCAGGGGGCAGGGAAATGAGCAGTTCTTC	TRBD1	TRBJ2-1	TRBV2	many
CATSDFGGSNQPQHF	TGTGCCACCAGTGATTTTGGGGGTAGCAATCAGCCCCAGCATTTT	NA	TRBJ1-5	TRBV24-1	many
CASSVTSGRGWDTQYF	TGTGCCAGCAGCGTGACTAGCGGGCGGGGTTGGGATACGCAGTATTTT	TRBD2	TRBJ2-3	TRBV7-3	few
CASGRAGNTIYF	TGTGCCAGCGGCAGGGCTGGAAACACCATATATTTT	NA	TRBJ1-3	TRBV2	many
CASSTLDSTDTQYF	TGTGCCAGCAGCACCCTCGACAGCACAGATACGCAGTATTTT	NA	TRBJ2-3	TRBV14	few
CASSLRQLGNYGYTF	TGTGCCAGCAGCCTGAGACAGTTAGGGAACTATGGCTACACCTTC	NA	TRBJ1-2	TRBV5-5	many
CASSPVRGLRDTQYF	TGTGCCAGCAGCCCCGTGCGGGGTTTGAGAGATACGCAGTATTTT	NA	TRBJ2-3	TRBV6-6	few
CSVEAREVRTDTQYF	TGCAGCGTTGAAGCGCGGGAGGTTCGCACAGATACGCAGTATTTT	TRBD2	TRBJ2-3	TRBV29-1	many
CASSLQGAALMSGYTF	TGTGCCAGCAGCTTGCAGGGGGCGGCGCTTATGTCTGGCTACACCTTC	TRBD1	TRBJ1-2	TRBV7-2	many
CASSLPLAASYNEQFF	TGTGCCAGCAGCTTACCCCTAGCGGCCTCTTACAATGAGCAGTTCTTC	TRBD2	TRBJ2-1	TRBV5-5	many
CASRPDYPRETQYF	TGTGCCAGCAGACCCGACTACCCTCGGGAGACCCAGTACTTC	NA	TRBJ2-5	TRBV7-9	NA
CASSTDGTSGRTHSYNEQFF	TGTGCCAGCAGCACAGACGGGACTAGCGGCCGTACTCACTCCTACAATGAGCAGTTCTTC	TRBD2	TRBJ2-1	TRBV13	many
CASSLEGTTNEKLFF	TGCGCCAGCAGCTTGGAAGGGACCACTAATGAAAAACTGTTTTTT	NA	TRBJ1-4	TRBV5-1	few
CASSQVEGEQYF	TGTGCCAGCAGCCAGGTGGAGGGCGAGCAGTACTTC	NA	TRBJ2-7	TRBV11-2	many
CASISLAKNIQYF	TGTGCCAGCATTTCATTAGCCAAAAACATTCAGTACTTC	NA	TRBJ2-4	TRBV2	many
CSRLGQAPYEQYF	TGCAGCCGCCTGGGACAAGCCCCCTACGAGCAGTACTTC	NA	TRBJ2-7	TRBV20-1	many
CSVDAHKVDQYF	TGCAGCGTGGACGCACACAAGGTTGACCAGTACTTC	NA	TRBJ2-5	TRBV29-1	many
CASSVTTKGNEQYF	TGTGCCAGCAGCGTTACAACGAAAGGGAACGAGCAGTACTTC	NA	TRBJ2-7	TRBV9	many
CASSLEGAPLDEQYF	TGTGCCAGCAGCTTGGAGGGGGCACCTCTCGACGAGCAGTACTTC	TRBD1	TRBJ2-7	TRBV5-5	many
CASSNGQGGTQETQYF	TGCGCCAGCAGCAATGGACAGGGCGGTACCCAAGAGACCCAGTACTTC	TRBD1	TRBJ2-5	TRBV5-1	NA
CASTQRGAYNEQFF	TGTGCCAGCACCCAGCGGGGGGCTTACAATGAGCAGTTCTTC	TRBD2	TRBJ2-1	TRBV6-6	many
CAWSEGQGGLDIQYF	TGTGCCTGGAGCGAGGGTCAGGGTGGGCTGGACATTCAGTACTTC	NA	TRBJ2-4	TRBV30	few
CASSLARRGLAKNIQYF	TGTGCCAGCAGCTTAGCGAGGCGGGGGCTAGCCAAAAACATTCAGTACTTC	NA	TRBJ2-4	TRBV7-2	NA
CASSLTGPHEQFF	TGTGCCAGCAGCTTGACAGGCCCCCATGAGCAGTTCTTC	NA	TRBJ2-1	TRBV7-2	NA
CASSFPQGSANVLTF	TGTGCCAGCAGTTTTCCCCAGGGATCGGCCAACGTCCTGACTTTC	NA	TRBJ2-6	TRBV28	few
CSASPWEGNEQFF	TGCAGTGCTAGCCCCTGGGAAGGCAATGAGCAGTTCTTC	NA	TRBJ2-1	TRBV20-1	few
CASSQAGTSQTQYF	TGTGCCAGCAGCCAGGCCGGGACTAGCCAGACCCAGTACTTC	TRBD2	TRBJ2-5	TRBV14	NA
CAVGGNQPQHF	TGTGCCGTCGGCGGCAATCAGCCCCAGCATTTT	NA	TRBJ1-5	TRBV6-1	many
CSASQETNYGYTF	TGCAGTGCTAGCCAGGAAACTAACTATGGCTACACCTTC	NA	TRBJ1-2	TRBV20-1	many
CSVVDRDFSGANVLTF	TGCAGCGTTGTGGACAGGGACTTCTCTGGGGCCAACGTCCTGACTTTC	TRBD1	TRBJ2-6	TRBV29-1	many
CATSDFGLAGEEQFF	TGTGCCACCAGTGATTTCGGACTAGCGGGTGAGGAGCAGTTCTTC	TRBD2	TRBJ2-1	TRBV24-1	many
CASSPRQGIDTEAFF	TGTGCCAGCAGCCCAAGACAGGGGATAGATACTGAAGCTTTCTTT	TRBD1	TRBJ1-1	TRBV18	many
CSGNNGAEAFF	TGCAGCGGGAATAATGGCGCTGAAGCTTTCTTT	NA	TRBJ1-1	TRBV29-1	many